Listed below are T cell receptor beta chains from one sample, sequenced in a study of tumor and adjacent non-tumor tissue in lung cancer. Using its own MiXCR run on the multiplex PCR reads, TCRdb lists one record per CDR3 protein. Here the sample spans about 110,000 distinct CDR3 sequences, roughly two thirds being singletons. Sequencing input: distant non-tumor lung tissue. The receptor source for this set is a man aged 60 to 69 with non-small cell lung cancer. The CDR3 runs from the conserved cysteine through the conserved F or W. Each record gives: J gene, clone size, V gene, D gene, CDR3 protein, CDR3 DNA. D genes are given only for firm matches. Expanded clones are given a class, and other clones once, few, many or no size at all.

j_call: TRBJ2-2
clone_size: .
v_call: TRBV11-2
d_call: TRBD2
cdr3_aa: CGSSFRASGGEANTGELFF
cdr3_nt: TGTGGCAGCAGCTTTCGAGCTAGCGGTGGGGAAGCCAACACCGGGGAGCTGTTTTTT

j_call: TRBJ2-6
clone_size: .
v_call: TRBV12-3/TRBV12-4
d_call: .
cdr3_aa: CDTQYGANVLTF
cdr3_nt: TGTGACACACAATATGGGGCCAACGTCCTGACTTTC

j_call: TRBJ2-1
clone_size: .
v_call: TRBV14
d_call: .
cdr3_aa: CASSQGVTGEQFF
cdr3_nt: TGTGCCAGCAGCCAAGGGGTTACGGGTGAGCAGTTCTTC

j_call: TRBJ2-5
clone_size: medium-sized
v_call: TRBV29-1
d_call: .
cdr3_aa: CSVVNDYPETQYF
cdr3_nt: TGCAGCGTTGTTAACGACTACCCGGAGACCCAGTACTTC

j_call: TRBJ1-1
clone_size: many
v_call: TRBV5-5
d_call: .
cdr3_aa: CASSSRGQDQNSFF
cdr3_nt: TGTGCCAGCAGCTCTCGGGGACAAGATCAGAATTCTTTCTTT

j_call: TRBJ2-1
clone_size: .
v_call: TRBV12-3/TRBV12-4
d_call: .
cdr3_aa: CAGSLQGSYNEQFF
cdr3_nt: TGTGCCGGCAGTTTGCAGGGGTCCTACAACGAGCAGTTCTTC

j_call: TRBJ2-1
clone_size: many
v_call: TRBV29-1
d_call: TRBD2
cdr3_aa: CSVDRSGLAGENEQFF
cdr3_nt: TGCAGCGTTGATAGGTCGGGACTAGCGGGAGAGAATGAGCAGTTCTTC

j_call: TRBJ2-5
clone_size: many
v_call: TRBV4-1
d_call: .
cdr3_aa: CASSQDFGQETQYF
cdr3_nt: TGCGCCAGCAGCCAAGATTTCGGCCAAGAGACCCAGTACTTC

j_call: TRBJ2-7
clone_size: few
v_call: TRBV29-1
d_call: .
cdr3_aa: CSVGIPMTGTSCEQYF
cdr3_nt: TGCAGCGTTGGAATCCCAATGACAGGCACCTCGTGCGAGCAGTACTTC

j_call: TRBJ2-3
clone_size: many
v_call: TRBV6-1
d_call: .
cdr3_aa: CASSGNPGDTQYF
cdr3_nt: TGTGCCAGCAGTGGAAACCCCGGAGATACGCAGTATTTT

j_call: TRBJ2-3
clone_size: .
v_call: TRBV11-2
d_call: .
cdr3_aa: CASGLESGTDTQCF
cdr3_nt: TGTGCCAGCGGCTTAGAGAGCGGGACAGATACGCAGTGTTTT

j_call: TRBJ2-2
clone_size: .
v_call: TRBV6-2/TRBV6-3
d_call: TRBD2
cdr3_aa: CASSKTSANTVGLFF
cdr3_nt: TGTGCTAGCAGCAAAACTAGCGCGAACACCGTGGGGCTGTTTTTT

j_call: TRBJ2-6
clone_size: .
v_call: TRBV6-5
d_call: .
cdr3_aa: CGSSAELAGANVLTF
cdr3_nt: TGTGGCAGTTCCGCAGAGCTAGCCGGGGCCAACGTCCTGACTTTC

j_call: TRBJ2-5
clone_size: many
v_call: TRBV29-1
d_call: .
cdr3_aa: CSVGVGETQYF
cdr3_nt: TGCAGCGTTGGCGTGGGAGAGACCCAGTACTTC

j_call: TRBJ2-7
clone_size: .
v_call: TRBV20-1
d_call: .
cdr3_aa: CSALAGGSPYEQYF
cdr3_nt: TGCAGTGCGCTGGCAGGGGGGAGCCCCTACGAGCAGTACTTC

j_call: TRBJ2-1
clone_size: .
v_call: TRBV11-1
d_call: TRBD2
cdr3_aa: CASSSWLAGPSHNEQFF
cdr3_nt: TGTGCCAGCAGCTCGTGGCTAGCGGGGCCTTCCCACAATGAGCAGTTCTTC

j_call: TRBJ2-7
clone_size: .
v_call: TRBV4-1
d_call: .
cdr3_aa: CSSSQLVGGPYEEYF
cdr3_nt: TGCTCCAGCAGCCAACTGGTCGGGGGGCCCTACGAAGAGTACTTC

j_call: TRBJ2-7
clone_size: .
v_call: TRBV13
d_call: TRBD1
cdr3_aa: CASSFGTGVGYKQYF
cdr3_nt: TGTGCCAGCAGCTTCGGGACAGGAGTGGGCTACAAGCAGTACTTC

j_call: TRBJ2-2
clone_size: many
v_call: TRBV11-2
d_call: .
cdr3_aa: CASSLEVNYGELFF
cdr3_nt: TGTGCCAGCAGCTTAGAAGTCAACTACGGGGAGCTGTTTTTT

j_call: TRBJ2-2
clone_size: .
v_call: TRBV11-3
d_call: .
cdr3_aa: CASSLQEGPHRELFF
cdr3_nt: TGTGCCAGCAGCTTACAGGAAGGGCCTCACCGGGAGCTGTTTTTT

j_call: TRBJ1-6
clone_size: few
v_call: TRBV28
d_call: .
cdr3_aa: CASRPSSSYNSPLHF
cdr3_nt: TGTGCCAGCAGACCCTCGAGCTCCTATAATTCACCCCTCCACTTT

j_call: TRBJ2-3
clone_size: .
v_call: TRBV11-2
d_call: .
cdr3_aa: CANSLDLTDTQYF
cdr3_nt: TGTGCCAACAGCTTAGACCTCACAGATACGCAGTATTTT

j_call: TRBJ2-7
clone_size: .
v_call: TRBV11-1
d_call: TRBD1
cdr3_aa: CASGIAGQGRHEQYF
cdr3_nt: TGTGCCAGCGGCATCGCGGGACAGGGGCGTCACGAGCAGTACTTC

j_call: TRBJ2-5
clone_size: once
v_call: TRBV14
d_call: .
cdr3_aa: CASSQMGLSVQETQYF
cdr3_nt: TGTGCCAGCAGCCAAATGGGTCTTAGCGTTCAAGAGACCCAGTACTTC

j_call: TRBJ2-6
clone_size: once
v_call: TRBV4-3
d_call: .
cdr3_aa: CASSQERPSEANVLTF
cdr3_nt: TGCGCCAGCAGTCAAGAACGTCCCTCTGAGGCCAACGTCCTGACTTTC

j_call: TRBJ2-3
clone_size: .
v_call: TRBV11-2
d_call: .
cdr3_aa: CASSLALGLSLDTRYF
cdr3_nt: TGTGCCAGCAGCTTAGCGCTAGGACTATCGCTAGATACGCGGTATTTT

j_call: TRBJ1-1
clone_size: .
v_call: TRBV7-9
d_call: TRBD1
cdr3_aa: CASSSTGGARTTEAFF
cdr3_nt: TGTGCCAGCAGCTCCACAGGGGGCGCGAGGACCACTGAAGCTTTCTTT

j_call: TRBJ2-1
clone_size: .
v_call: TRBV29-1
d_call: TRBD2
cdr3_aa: CSVDGLAGAGKEQFF
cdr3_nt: TGCAGCGTTGATGGGTTAGCGGGAGCCGGTAAAGAGCAGTTCTTT

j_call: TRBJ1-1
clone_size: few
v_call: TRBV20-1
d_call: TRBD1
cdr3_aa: CSARDPDRPFGGFF
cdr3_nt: TGCAGTGCTAGAGATCCGGACAGGCCATTTGGGGGTTTCTTT

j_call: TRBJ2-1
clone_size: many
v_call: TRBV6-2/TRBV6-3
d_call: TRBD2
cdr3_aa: CASSYSLAGGIDEQFF
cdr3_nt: TGTGCCAGCAGTTACTCGCTAGCGGGAGGGATCGATGAGCAGTTCTTC

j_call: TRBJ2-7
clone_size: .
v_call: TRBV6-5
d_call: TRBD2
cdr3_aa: CARRTPSSGSLEQYF
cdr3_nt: TGTGCCAGAAGGACCCCTTCAAGCGGGAGTCTCGAGCAGTACTTC

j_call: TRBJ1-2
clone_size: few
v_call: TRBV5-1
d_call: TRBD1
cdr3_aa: CASSRGTGGVDGYTF
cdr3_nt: TGCGCCAGCAGCCGGGGGACAGGGGGCGTAGATGGCTACACCTTC

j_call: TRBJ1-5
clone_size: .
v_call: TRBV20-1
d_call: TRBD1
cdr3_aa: CSARDERGPNEPQHF
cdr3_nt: TGCAGTGCTAGAGATGAAAGGGGGCCAAATGAGCCCCAGCATTTT

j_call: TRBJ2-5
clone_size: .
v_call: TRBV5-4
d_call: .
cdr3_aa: CVSRTVQQETQYF
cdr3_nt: TGTGTCAGCAGAACGGTACAGCAAGAGACCCAGTACTTC

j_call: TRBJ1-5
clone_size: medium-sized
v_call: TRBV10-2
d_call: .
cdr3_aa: CASNYGGQSNQPQHF
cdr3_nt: TGCGCCAGCAATTACGGGGGGCAAAGCAATCAGCCCCAGCATTTT

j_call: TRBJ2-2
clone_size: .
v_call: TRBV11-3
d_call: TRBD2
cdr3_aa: CASSFGTSGGVNTGELFF
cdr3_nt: TGTGCCAGCAGCTTTGGGACTAGCGGGGGTGTGAACACTGGGGAGCTGTTTTTT

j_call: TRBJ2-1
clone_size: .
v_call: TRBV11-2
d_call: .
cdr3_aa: CASNSRVALSYNEQLF
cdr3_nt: TGTGCCAGCAACTCCCGCGTGGCTCTCTCCTACAATGAGCAGTTATTC

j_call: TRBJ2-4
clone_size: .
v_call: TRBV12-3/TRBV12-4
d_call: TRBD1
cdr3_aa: CASNPLGTGEGIQYF
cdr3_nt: TGTGCCAGTAATCCACTTGGGACAGGGGAAGGCATTCAGTACTTC

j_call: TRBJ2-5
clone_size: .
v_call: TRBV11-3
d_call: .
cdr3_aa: CASSIGGTRIRETQYF
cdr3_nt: TGTGCCAGCAGCATCGGCGGGACAAGAATCAGAGAGACCCAGTACTTC

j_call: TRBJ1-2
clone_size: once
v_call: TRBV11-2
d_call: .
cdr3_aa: CTSNLLRKTGYTF
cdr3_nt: TGTACCAGCAACCTATTGAGAAAAACGGGCTACACCTTC

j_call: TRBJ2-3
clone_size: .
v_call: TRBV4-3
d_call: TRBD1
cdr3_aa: CASSQGTGGTDTRYF
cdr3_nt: TGCGCCAGTAGCCAAGGGACAGGGGGCACAGATACGCGGTATTTT

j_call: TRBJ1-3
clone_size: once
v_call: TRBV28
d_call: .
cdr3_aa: CACSLVLSGNTIYF
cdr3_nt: TGTGCCTGCAGCCTTGTACTCTCTGGAAACACCATATATTTT

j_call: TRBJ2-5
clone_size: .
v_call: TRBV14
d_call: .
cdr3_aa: CASRLAGRETQYF
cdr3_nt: TGTGCCAGCAGACTGGCAGGGCGTGAGACCCAGTACTTC